The 23 T cell receptor beta chains below all came from one sample that was sequenced in a study of Graves' ophthalmopathy and Graves' hyperthyroidism (dated by TCRdb to 2017 to 2018). Instrument used: Illumina HiSeq 2000. For repertoire sequencing, the TCR beta CDR3 regions were amplified from RNA transcripts. The first round was an RT-PCR using HTBI primers with the Qiagen OneStep RT-PCR kit, and this first round was followed by a second-round multiplex PCR, then size selection and purification. The public reads were reprocessed in TCRdb via fastp at Q25 and MiXCR, keeping in-frame beta chains. Rows are unified per CDR3 protein, each entry keeping the most common DNA and genes. The table for this sample lists hundreds of thousands of distinct CDR3 sequences; approximately 21% of them were counted only once. The leading ten clones occupy approximately 6.5% of the sample. Source material: peripheral blood. Receptor source: a woman in her late teens or twenties with stable Graves' hyperthyroidism. Some clones in this sample may be carry-over from other donors' samples. Donor details come from another sample of the same person, matched by shared clones.

DNA of the CDR3: TGTGCCAGCAGCTCCCCTCCGGGACAGGGTGGCACTGAAGCTTTCTTT. It encodes CASSSPPGQGGTEAFF. This chain links TRBV13 with TRBJ1-1; TRBD1 agrees at 9 bases. This CDR3 spans 16 amino acids. CDR1 is PRHDT, CDR2 FYEKMQ, per germline (reference sequence). Trimming removed 4 bases from V and 4 bases from J; junction bases left unmatched: 10. The full variable domain, in which reference TRBV13 and TRBJ1-1 provide the parts outside the CDR3, is AAGVIQSPRHLIKEKRETATLKCYPIPRHDTVYWYQQGPGQDPQFLISFYEKMQSDKGSIPDRFSAQQFSDYHSELNMSSLELGDSALYFCASSSPPGQGGTEAFFGQGTRLTVV.

In this sample, this clonotype turned up many times. The V gene is TRBV7-9, the J gene TRBJ2-7; perhaps TRBD1 as D (6 bases). This CDR3 comprises 13 residues. Germline V gene sequence: CDR1 SEHNR, CDR2 FQNEAQ (reference sequence). V gave up 5 bases and J gave up 2 bases, with 10 bases separating them. This CDR3 reads CASSRDTTYEQYF. DNA for the CDR3: TGTGCCAGCAGCAGGGACACCACCTACGAGCAGTACTTC. Based on the CDR3 plus reference TRBV7-9 and TRBJ2-7, the full variable domain is DTGVSQNPRHKITKRGQNVTFRCDPISEHNRLYWYRQTLGQGPEFLTYFQNEAQLEKSRLLSDRFSAERPKGSFSTLEIQRTEQGDSAMYLCASSRDTTYEQYFGPGTRLTVT.

Many counts were recorded for this clonotype. V usage is TRBV27 and J usage is TRBJ1-2; no clear D gene. V lost 0 bases to trimming and J lost 8 bases, with 10 bases between them. The CDR3 is 13 residues long. CDR1 and CDR2 (germline): MNHEY, SMNVEV (reference sequence). CDR3 amino acids: CASSLSGYWGYTF. The DNA for the CDR3 is TGTGCCAGCAGTTTATCAGGGTACTGGGGCTACACCTTC.

This clonotype was detected ten times or more. The rearrangement uses TRBV12-3 or TRBV12-4 and TRBJ2-7, with D perhaps TRBD2 (5 bases). The V and J ends lost 2 bases and 8 bases respectively, with 13 bases between them. The length of the CDR3 is 13 residues. CDR3 DNA sequence: TGTGCCAGCAGTTTACGCCTAGCAAACAAGCAGTACTTC. It yields the protein CASSLRLANKQYF.

This clonotype was observed at least ten times. The chain has TRBV12-3 or TRBV12-4 and TRBJ2-6; 10 bases are a match to TRBD1. This CDR3 has 18 amino acids. V gave up 6 bases and J gave up 0 bases; unmatched junction bases: 8. The CDR3 nucleotides read TGTGCCAGCAGCCCGACAGGGGGCGTACTCTCTGGGGCCAACGTCCTGACTTTC. Its protein is CASSPTGGVLSGANVLTF.

The rearrangement joins TRBV19 to TRBJ1-1; no clear D gene. The germline CDR1 and CDR2 sequences are LNHDA and SQIVND (reference sequence). The CDR3 runs to 10 residues. Between the trimmed V and J ends, which lost 11 bases and 7 bases, there was a span of 11 bases. The CDR3 bases are TGTGCCTGGGGTTGGGTTGAAGCTTTCTTT. It is translated as CAWGWVEAFF.

This clonotype was counted at least ten times. The V and J genes are TRBV19 and TRBJ2-7; 10 bases are a match to TRBD1. This CDR3 is built from 17 residues. Unmatched junction bases numbered 17, after V lost 11 bases and J lost 1 base. Germline assignment: CDR1 LNHDA and CDR2 SQIVND (reference sequence). The CDR3 sequence is CAASRGQGQGGSYEQYF. Here the CDR3 DNA reads TGTGCCGCCTCCCGGGGACAGGGGCAAGGGGGATCCTACGAGCAGTACTTC.

This clonotype was counted at least ten times. The chain employs TRBV5-1 and TRBJ1-5; D not resolved. The CDR3 is 15 residues long. The V end lost 2 bases, the J end lost 2 bases, and 11 bases lay between the germline ends. Germline CDR1 SGHRS, CDR2 YFSETQ. The CDR3: CASSLDSAGNQPQHF. Written as DNA, the CDR3 is TGCGCCAGCAGCTTAGACTCGGCGGGCAATCAGCCCCAGCATTTT.

This clonotype was found many times. This chain connects TRBV2 to TRBJ2-7; maybe TRBD2 (5 bases). V shed 2 bases and J shed 5 bases, with 13 bases lying between them. CDR1 SNHLY and CDR2 FYNNEI come from the germline V gene. The CDR3 is 14 amino acids. CDR3 residues: CASSEPLSGNEQYF. Written as DNA, the CDR3 is TGTGCCAGCAGTGAACCCCTCTCGGGGAACGAGCAGTACTTC.

The rearrangement links TRBV30 to TRBJ1-2, with no clear D. Germline CDR1 GTSNPN, CDR2 SVGIG (reference sequence). The V and J ends lost 0 bases and 1 base respectively, with 24 bases between them. The CDR3 sequence is 19 residues long. CDR3 loop: CAWSVLSYVETGDNYGYTF. The CDR3 DNA reads as TGTGCCTGGAGTGTACTGTCGTACGTGGAAACGGGAGATAACTATGGCTACACCTTC.

This clonotype was detected ten times or more. The chain carries TRBV12-3 or TRBV12-4 and TRBJ1-6; D not certain. The CDR3 totals 17 residues. Between the trimmed V and J ends, which lost 2 bases and 7 bases, there was a span of 18 bases. The CDR3 is CASSLLEPGSKNSPLHF. CDR3 coding DNA: TGTGCCAGCAGTTTATTGGAGCCCGGGTCGAAGAATTCACCCCTCCACTTT.

The CDR3: CASSSDSGRAIRNTGELFF. The CDR3 region has the DNA TGTGCCAGCAGTTCAGATAGCGGGAGGGCCATCAGGAACACCGGGGAGCTGTTTTTT. The rearrangement joins TRBV12-3 or TRBV12-4 to TRBJ2-2, with 11 bases matching TRBD2. J was trimmed by 1 base and V by 4 bases; bases with no gene match: 11. The CDR3 spans 19 residues.

This clonotype was recorded many times. This rearrangement joins TRBV5-6 to TRBJ2-7; D is unclear. CDR3 length: 13 amino acids. Germline assignment: CDR1 SGHDT and CDR2 YYEEEE. Trimming left V 4 bases short and J 6 bases short, with 14 bases between. The CDR3 is CASSLTYPGEQYF. CDR3 sequence (DNA): TGTGCCAGCAGCCTGACATATCCGGGCGAGCAGTACTTC.

In its sample, this clonotype was seen a few times. This rearrangement joins TRBV20-1 to TRBJ2-6; 11 bases map to TRBD2. CDR1 and CDR2 from the germline V gene are DFQATT and SNEGSKA (reference sequence). J was trimmed by 1 base and V by 5 bases; bases with no gene match: 16. There are 20 residues in the CDR3. The CDR3 spells CSARTSGSPSGASGANVLTF. CDR3 nucleotide sequence: TGCAGTGCTCGAACTAGCGGGAGTCCGTCCGGGGCTTCTGGGGCCAACGTCCTGACTTTC.

V usage is TRBV6-1 and J usage is TRBJ1-6, with D unresolved. Germline V CDR1 and CDR2: MNHNS, SASEGT. With 1 base removed from V and 9 bases from J, the gap between germline ends came to 10 bases. This CDR3 comprises 14 residues. The CDR3 bases are TGTGCCAGCAGTGAAGTGTTTGGGCTTTCACCCCTCCACTTT. Translated, it gives CASSEVFGLSPLHF.

This clonotype was detected ten times or more. The J gene is TRBJ1-1, the V gene TRBV29-1; no clear D gene. CDR1 and CDR2 (germline): SQVTM, ANQGSEA. The CDR3 is 11 amino acids. The V and J ends lost 6 bases and 4 bases respectively, with 9 bases between them. The CDR3 loop is CSVSDVTEAFF. CDR3 coding DNA: TGCAGCGTGTCAGACGTCACTGAAGCTTTCTTT. The full variable domain, completed using reference TRBV29-1 and TRBJ1-1, is SAVISQKPSRDICQRGTSLTIQCQVDSQVTMMFWYRQQPGQSLTLIATANQGSEATYESGFVIDKFPISRPNLTFSTLTVSNMSPEDSSIYLCSVSDVTEAFFGQGTRLTVV.

The sample holds many counts of this clonotype. V and J are TRBV4-1 and TRBJ1-6, with TRBD1 matching over 8 bases. With 3 bases clipped from V and 7 bases from J, the junction kept 5 bases outside the gene matches. Germline V gene data show CDR1 as MGHRA and CDR2 as YSYEKL. CDR3 size: 15 residues. The DNA for the CDR3 is TGCGCCAGCAGCCATCCAGGGGGCGCGAATTCACCCCTCCACTTT. Protein: CASSHPGGANSPLHF.

This clonotype was observed many times. V and J are TRBV5-6 and TRBJ2-5; D not certain. The germline gives CDR1 SGHDT, CDR2 YYEEEE. The CDR3 length is 14 residues. V lost 0 bases and J 4 bases, leaving 10 bases between the germline ends. The CDR3 nucleotides read TGTGCCAGCAGCTTGGAAGTCAGGCGAGAGACCCAGTACTTC. This encodes CASSLEVRRETQYF.

The chain couples TRBV10-1 to TRBJ2-2; 8 bases are a match to TRBD2. The V segment lost 0 bases and the J segment 2 bases; nucleotides outside the gene matches: 5. The CDR3 is made up of 17 amino acids. Germline V gene lookup returns CDR1 WNHNN and CDR2 SYGVQD (reference sequence). CDR3 bases: TGCGCCAGCAGTGAGTCAGCTAGCGGGCCTAACACCGGGGAGCTGTTTTTT. It specifies CASSESASGPNTGELFF.

This chain connects TRBV29-1 to TRBJ1-1; D uncertain. Germline CDR1 SQVTM, CDR2 ANQGSEA. This CDR3 comprises 13 residues. Trimming took off 6 bases at V and 5 bases at J, with 16 bases between the two ends. In DNA, the CDR3 is TGCAGCGTCCCCGGACCCCTTATGACTGAAGCTTTCTTT. Protein: CSVPGPLMTEAFF. The whole variable domain, remainder taken from reference TRBV29-1 and TRBJ1-1, is SAVISQKPSRDICQRGTSLTIQCQVDSQVTMMFWYRQQPGQSLTLIATANQGSEATYESGFVIDKFPISRPNLTFSTLTVSNMSPEDSSIYLCSVPGPLMTEAFFGQGTRLTVV.

This clonotype was picked up many times. This chain uses TRBV4-1 with TRBJ2-5; the D is unclear. This CDR3 has 14 residues. Germline values: CDR1 MGHRA, CDR2 YSYEKL. V lost 5 bases to trimming and J lost 0 bases, with 10 bases between them. The CDR3 region has the DNA TGCGCCAGCAGCTCCCAGTTCTACCAAGAGACCCAGTACTTC. Translating it yields CASSSQFYQETQYF.

The gene calls are TRBV12-3 or TRBV12-4 and TRBJ2-7; the D gene could be TRBD1 or TRBD2 (5 bases each). V lost 7 bases, J lost 3 bases, and 16 bases lay in between. The CDR3 contains 14 residues. CDR3 coding DNA: TGTGCCAGCACCCTGGGACGGCCATTCTACGAGCAGTACTTC. It codes for CASTLGRPFYEQYF.

In the case of this clonotype: This sequence may be a read error, since a much larger clone differs from it by one base. This sequence joins TRBV27 and TRBJ1-1; 8 bases map to TRBD1. Germline V lookup: CDR1 MNHEY, CDR2 SMNVEV (reference sequence). The CDR3 is 14 residues long. The CDR3 bases are TGTGCCAGCAGGACCACAGGGGGGAACACTGAAGATTTCTTT. Translation gives CASRTTGGNTEDFF.